The clone carrying this T cell receptor (beta chain) was detected many times. The CDR3 contains 15 residues. Trimming at V came to 0 bases and at J to 5 bases, leaving 6 bases not matched to a gene. Germline CDR1 is DFQATT and CDR2 is SNEGSKA (reference sequence). This record comes from a study of T-cell reconstitution after alpha-beta-depleted transplantation in children. The library targeted TCRbeta and was prepared with unique molecular identifiers. TCRdb reprocessed the PCR reads with MiXCR, giving one entry per CDR3 protein. Here the sample spans approximately 210,000 distinct CDR3 sequences, 14% to 15% being singletons.

The receptor was derived from a human donor who donated a stem cell graft to a child with acute lymphoblastic leukemia. This specimen consisted of PBMCs from the stem cell graft donor, obtained from the stem cell graft. The rearrangement links TRBV20-1 to TRBJ2-2; TRBD2 agrees at 7 bases. The CDR3: CSARDAGEYTGELFF. CDR3 bases: TGCAGTGCTAGAGATGCGGGAGAGTATACCGGGGAGCTGTTTTTT.